This T cell receptor beta chain originates from a study of long-term antiretroviral therapy in people with HIV. Germline V CDR1 and CDR2: LGHNA, YNFKEQ. The CDR3 totals 15 residues. The V and J ends lost 0 bases and 0 bases respectively, with 6 bases between them. Study findings and constraints: Dominating the repertoire at all time points were the clones that expanded before ART.

Running of the v3.0 immunoSEQ assay took place at survey level. Sequencing of each sample targeted about 35,000-50,000 T-cell genomes. Some clones are missing from TCRdb's copy, which holds only in-frame ones; the method was immunoSEQ multiplex PCR. Here the sample spans over 30,000 clones, about four fifths being singletons. Comment on this clone: Its antigen remains unknown.

This TCR came from a man between 18 and 29 years old with HIV. This chain uses TRBV4-2 with TRBJ1-5, with D unclear. Sequencing used unsorted PBMCs, obtained 1.9 years after starting antiretroviral therapy. The CDR3 DNA reads TGTGCCAGCAGCCAAGACTTCCATAGCAATCAGCCCCAGCATTTT. Protein: CASSQDFHSNQPQHF.